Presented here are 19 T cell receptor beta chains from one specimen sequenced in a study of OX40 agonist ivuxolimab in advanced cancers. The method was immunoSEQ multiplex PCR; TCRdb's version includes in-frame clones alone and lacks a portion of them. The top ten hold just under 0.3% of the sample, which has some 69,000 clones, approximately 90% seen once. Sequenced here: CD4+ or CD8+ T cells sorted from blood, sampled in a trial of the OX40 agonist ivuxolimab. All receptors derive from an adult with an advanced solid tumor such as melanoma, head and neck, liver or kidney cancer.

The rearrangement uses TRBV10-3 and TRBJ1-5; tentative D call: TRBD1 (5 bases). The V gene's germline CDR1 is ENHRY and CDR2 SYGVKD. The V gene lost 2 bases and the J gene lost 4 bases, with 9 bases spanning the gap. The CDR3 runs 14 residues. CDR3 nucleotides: TGTGCCATCAGTGAGACGGGGGGGAATCAGCCCCAGCATTTT. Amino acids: CAISETGGNQPQHF.

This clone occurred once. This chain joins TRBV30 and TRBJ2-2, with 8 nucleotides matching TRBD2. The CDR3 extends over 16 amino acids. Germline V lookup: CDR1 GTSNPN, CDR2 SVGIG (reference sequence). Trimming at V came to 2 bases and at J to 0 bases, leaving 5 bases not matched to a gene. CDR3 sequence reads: CAWSYLAGTNTGELFF. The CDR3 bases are TGTGCCTGGAGTTACCTAGCGGGCACGAACACCGGGGAGCTGTTTTTT.

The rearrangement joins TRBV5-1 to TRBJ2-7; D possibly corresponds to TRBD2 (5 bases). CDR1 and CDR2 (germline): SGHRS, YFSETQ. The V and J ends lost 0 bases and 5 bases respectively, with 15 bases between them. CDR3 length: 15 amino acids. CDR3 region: CASSLEGGWRNEQYF. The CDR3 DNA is TGCGCCAGCAGCTTGGAAGGCGGGTGGAGGAACGAGCAGTACTTC.

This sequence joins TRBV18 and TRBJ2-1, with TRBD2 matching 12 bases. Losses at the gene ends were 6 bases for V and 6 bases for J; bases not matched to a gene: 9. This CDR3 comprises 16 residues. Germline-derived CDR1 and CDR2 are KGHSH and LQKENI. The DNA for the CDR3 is TGTGCCAGCTCTCGGACTAGCGGGATCGGCGGCAATGAGCAGTTCTTC. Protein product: CASSRTSGIGGNEQFF.

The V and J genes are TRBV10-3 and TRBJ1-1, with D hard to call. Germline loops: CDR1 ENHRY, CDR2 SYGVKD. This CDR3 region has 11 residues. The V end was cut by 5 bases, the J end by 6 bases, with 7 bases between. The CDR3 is CAISRGSEAFF. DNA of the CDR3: TGTGCCATCAGTCGGGGATCTGAAGCTTTCTTT.

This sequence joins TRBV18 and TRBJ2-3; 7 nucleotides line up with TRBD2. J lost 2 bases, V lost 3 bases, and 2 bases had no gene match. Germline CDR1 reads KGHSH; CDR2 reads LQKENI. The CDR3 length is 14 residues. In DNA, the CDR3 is TGTGCCAGCTCACCCCGGGGGGACACAGATACGCAGTATTTT. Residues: CASSPRGDTDTQYF.

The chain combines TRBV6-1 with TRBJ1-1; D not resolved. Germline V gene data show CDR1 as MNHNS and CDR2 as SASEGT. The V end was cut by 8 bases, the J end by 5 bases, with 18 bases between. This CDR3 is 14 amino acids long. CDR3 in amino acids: CASPRAERGTEAFF. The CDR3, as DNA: TGTGCCAGCCCGAGGGCGGAGCGAGGGACTGAAGCTTTCTTT.

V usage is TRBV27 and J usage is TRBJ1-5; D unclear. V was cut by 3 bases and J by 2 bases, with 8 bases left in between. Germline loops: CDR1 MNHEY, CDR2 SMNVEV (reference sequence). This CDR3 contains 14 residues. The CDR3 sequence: CASSFRPGNQPQHF. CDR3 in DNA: TGTGCCAGCAGTTTTCGGCCTGGCAATCAGCCCCAGCATTTT.

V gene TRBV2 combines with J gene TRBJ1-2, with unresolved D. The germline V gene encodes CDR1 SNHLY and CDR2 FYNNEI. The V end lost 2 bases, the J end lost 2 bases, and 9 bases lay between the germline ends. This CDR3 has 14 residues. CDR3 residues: CASSELASNYGYTF. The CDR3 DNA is TGTGCCAGCAGTGAACTGGCTTCAAACTATGGCTACACCTTC.

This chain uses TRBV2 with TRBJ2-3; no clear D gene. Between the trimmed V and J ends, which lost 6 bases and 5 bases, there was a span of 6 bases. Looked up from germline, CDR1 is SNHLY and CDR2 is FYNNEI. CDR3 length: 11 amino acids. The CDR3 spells CASSQLDTQYF. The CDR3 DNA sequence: TGTGCCAGCAGCCAGTTAGATACGCAGTATTTT. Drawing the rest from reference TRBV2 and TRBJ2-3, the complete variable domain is EPEVTQTPSHQVTQMGQEVILRCVPISNHLYFYWYRQILGQKVEFLVSFYNNEISEKSEIFDDQFSVERPDGSNFTLKIRSTKLEDSAMYFCASSQLDTQYFGPGTRLTVL.

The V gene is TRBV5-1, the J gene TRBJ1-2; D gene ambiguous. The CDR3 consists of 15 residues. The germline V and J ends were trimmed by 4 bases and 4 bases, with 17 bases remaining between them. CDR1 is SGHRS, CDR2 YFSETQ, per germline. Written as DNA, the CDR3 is TGCGCCAGCAGCCCCATGATAGCTCAATCCTATGGCTACACCTTC. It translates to CASSPMIAQSYGYTF.

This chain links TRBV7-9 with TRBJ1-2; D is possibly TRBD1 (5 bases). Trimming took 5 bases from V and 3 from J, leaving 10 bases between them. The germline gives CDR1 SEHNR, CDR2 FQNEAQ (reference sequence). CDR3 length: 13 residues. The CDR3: CASSPWGDYGYTF. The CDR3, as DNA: TGTGCCAGCAGCCCGTGGGGGGACTATGGCTACACCTTC.

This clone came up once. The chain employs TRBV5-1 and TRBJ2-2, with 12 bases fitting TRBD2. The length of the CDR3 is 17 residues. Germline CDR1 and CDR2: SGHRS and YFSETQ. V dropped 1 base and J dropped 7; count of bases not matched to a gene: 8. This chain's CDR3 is CASSLNRLAGDGGELFF. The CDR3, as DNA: TGCGCCAGCAGCTTGAACCGACTAGCGGGAGATGGCGGGGAGCTGTTTTTT.

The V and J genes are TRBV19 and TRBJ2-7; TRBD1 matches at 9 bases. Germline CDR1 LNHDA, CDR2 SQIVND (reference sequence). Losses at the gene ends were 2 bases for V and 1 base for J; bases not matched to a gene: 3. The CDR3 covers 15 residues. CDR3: CASSILGQGSYEQYF. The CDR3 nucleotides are TGTGCCAGTAGTATACTGGGACAGGGATCCTACGAGCAGTACTTC.

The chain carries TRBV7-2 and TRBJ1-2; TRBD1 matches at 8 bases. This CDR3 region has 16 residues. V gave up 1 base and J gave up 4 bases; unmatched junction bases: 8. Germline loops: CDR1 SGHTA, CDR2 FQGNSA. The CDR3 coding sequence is TGTGCCAGCAGCTTAGATATCCAGGGGGCGGTCTATGGCTACACCTTC. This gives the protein CASSLDIQGAVYGYTF.

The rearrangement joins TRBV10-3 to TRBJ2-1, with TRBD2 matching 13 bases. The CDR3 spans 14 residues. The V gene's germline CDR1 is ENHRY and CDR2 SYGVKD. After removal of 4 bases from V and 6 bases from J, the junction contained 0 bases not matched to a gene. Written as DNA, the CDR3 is TGTGCCATCAGTGGACTAGCGGGAGGCAATGAGCAGTTCTTC. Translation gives CAISGLAGGNEQFF.

CDR3 nucleotides: TGTGCCAGCAGCCCCAGAGGAGGGAGAGCCACAGATACGCAGTATTTT. Translated, it gives CASSPRGGRATDTQYF. V usage is TRBV7-9 and J usage is TRBJ2-3, with TRBD2 as a possible D gene (6 bases). Germline CDR1 and CDR2: SEHNR and FQNEAQ (reference sequence). The CDR3 has 16 amino acids. Between the trimmed V and J ends, which lost 5 bases and 2 bases, there was a span of 17 bases.

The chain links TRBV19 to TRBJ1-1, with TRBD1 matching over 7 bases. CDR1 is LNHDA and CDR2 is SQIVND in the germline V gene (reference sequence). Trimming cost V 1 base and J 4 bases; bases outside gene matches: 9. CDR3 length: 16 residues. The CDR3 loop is CASSIVTTGRITEAFF. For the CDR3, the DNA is TGTGCCAGTAGTATAGTAACGACAGGGCGGATCACTGAAGCTTTCTTT.

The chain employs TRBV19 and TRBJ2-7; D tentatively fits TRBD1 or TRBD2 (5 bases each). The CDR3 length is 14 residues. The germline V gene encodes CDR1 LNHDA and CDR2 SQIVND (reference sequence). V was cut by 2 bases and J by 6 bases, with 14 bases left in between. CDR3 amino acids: CASSIIRGWGEQYF. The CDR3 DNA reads TGTGCCAGTAGTATAATCCGGGGCTGGGGCGAGCAGTACTTC.